One sample yielded the 28 T cell receptor beta chains listed below, sequenced in a study of cytomegalovirus exposure and HLA in healthy donors (dated by TCRdb to about 2017). Library construction relied on the immunoSEQ multiplex PCR assay. For the multiplex PCR, a mixture combining 60 forward primers for TCR Vbeta segments and 13 reverse primers for TCR Jbeta segments was used. The table was pulled from immuneACCESS by TCRdb, which kept in-frame rearrangements only. Such tables lose some clones; where checked, under half of the loss comes from unresolved V genes, and the rest has no known cause. This sample is represented by roughly 150,000 clones; 75% of them were singletons. The ten top clones hold under 1.5% of the sample. The sequencing input was PBMCs. The receptor source for this set is a man aged 18 to 29 in good health and CMV-seronegative.

This clone has a handful of counts. The chain links TRBV19 to TRBJ2-3; weak D call: TRBD2 (7 bases). Per germline, CDR1 LNHDA and CDR2 SQIVND (reference sequence). The CDR3 is made up of 15 amino acids. The ends were cut back, 8 bases at V and 4 bases at J, with 19 bases in the middle. CDR3 sequence reads: CASRITRGGPDTQYF. The CDR3 bases are TGTGCCAGTCGGATCACAAGGGGGGGCCCAGATACGCAGTATTTT.

As for this clone: Different DNA sequences within this sample yield the same CDR3. The rearrangement joins TRBV2 to TRBJ2-7; TRBD2 might be the D (5 bases). Trimming shortened V by 5 bases and J by 1 base, and 6 bases separated the two germline ends. There are 12 residues in the CDR3. CDR1 is SNHLY and CDR2 is FYNNEI in the germline V gene. The CDR3 reads CASSRGSYEQYF. CDR3 bases: TGTGCCAGCAGTCGCGGGTCCTACGAGCAGTACTTC. Variable domain in full (rest from reference TRBV2 and TRBJ2-7): EPEVTQTPSHQVTQMGQEVILRCVPISNHLYFYWYRQILGQKVEFLVSFYNNEISEKSEIFDDQFSVERPDGSNFTLKIRSTKLEDSAMYFCASSRGSYEQYFGPGTRLTVT.

This clone was detected a few times. The V gene is TRBV4-3, the J gene TRBJ2-3; the D gene is possibly TRBD1 (6 bases). The CDR3 has 16 amino acids. CDR1 and CDR2 (germline): LGHNA, YSLEER. Deletions cut 4 bases from V and 2 bases from J, with 16 bases between. In DNA, the CDR3 is TGCGCCAGCAGCCGCGGAACCGGGACACCCACAGATACGCAGTATTTT. Protein: CASSRGTGTPTDTQYF.

The genes are TRBV5-6 and TRBJ2-3; D is uncertain. The germline V gene encodes CDR1 SGHDT and CDR2 YYEEEE. Trimming cost V 2 bases and J 5 bases, with 3 bases left between them. This CDR3 comprises 11 residues. CDR3 residues: CASSFGDTQYF. In DNA form, the CDR3 reads TGTGCCAGCAGCTTCGGAGATACGCAGTATTTT. Full variable domain (rest looked up from reference TRBV5-6 and TRBJ2-3): DAGVTQSPTHLIKTRGQQVTLRCSPKSGHDTVSWYQQALGQGPQFIFQYYEEEERQRGNFPDRFSGHQFPNYSSELNVNALLLGDSALYLCASSFGDTQYFGPGTRLTVL.

The chain couples TRBV27 to TRBJ2-2, with D perhaps matching TRBD2 (5 bases). V gave up 6 bases and J gave up 10 bases, with 18 bases separating them. The CDR3 loop spans 14 amino acids. Germline V lookup: CDR1 MNHEY, CDR2 SMNVEV (reference sequence). The DNA for the CDR3 is TGTGCCAGCAGCAAGGACGGGGTGGGTTTGGAGCTGTTTTTT. Translation gives CASSKDGVGLELFF.

The chain couples TRBV5-6 to TRBJ2-2; 8 nucleotides agree with TRBD2. This CDR3 comprises 14 residues. Germline V gene data show CDR1 as SGHDT and CDR2 as YYEEEE. With V trimmed by 4 bases and J by 4 bases, 3 bases remained unmatched. The CDR3 spells CASSASGSTGELFF. For the CDR3, the DNA is TGTGCCAGCAGCGCGAGCGGGAGCACCGGGGAGCTGTTTTTT.

This chain joins TRBV4-3 and TRBJ2-4; D uncertain. V shed 1 base and J shed 0 bases, with 4 bases lying between them. CDR1 is LGHNA and CDR2 is YSLEER in the germline V gene. The CDR3 totals 14 residues. The DNA for the CDR3 is TGCGCCAGCAGCCAAGGACTAGCCAAAAACATTCAGTACTTC. This translates into CASSQGLAKNIQYF.

This sequence joins TRBV9 and TRBJ2-3; 11 bases are shared with TRBD2. The CDR3 sequence is 18 residues long. With V trimmed by 3 bases and J by 4 bases, 13 bases remained unmatched. CDR1 and CDR2 from the germline V gene are SGDLS and YYNGEE. The CDR3 DNA is TGTGCCAGCAGCGCCGGGAGGTCGGGGGGACTAGCGGCAGATACGCAGTATTTT. Protein: CASSAGRSGGLAADTQYF.

The chain combines TRBV5-4 with TRBJ2-2; tentatively, D is TRBD2 (7 bases). CDR1 is SGHNT and CDR2 is YYREEE in the germline V gene (reference sequence). The CDR3 has 15 residues. V was clipped by 4 bases and J by 5 bases, with 15 bases between them. Here the CDR3 reads CASSRAGAETGELFF. Written as DNA, the CDR3 is TGTGCCAGCAGCCGGGCGGGGGCCGAGACCGGGGAGCTGTTTTTT. Complete variable domain (other parts from reference TRBV5-4 and TRBJ2-2): ETGVTQSPTHLIKTRGQQVTLRCSSQSGHNTVSWYQQALGQGPQFIFQYYREEENGRGNFPPRFSGLQFPNYSSELNVNALELDDSALYLCASSRAGAETGELFFGEGSRLTVL.

This clone was observed once. The V gene is TRBV29-1, the J gene TRBJ2-7; TRBD2 is a possible D gene (5 bases). V was shortened by 2 bases and J by 5 bases, with 10 bases between the two germline ends. CDR1 is SQVTM, CDR2 ANQGSEA, per germline. The CDR3 covers 12 residues. CDR3 sequence (DNA): TGCAGCGTTGAATGGACCGGGGACGAGCAGTACTTC. Amino acid sequence: CSVEWTGDEQYF.

The J gene is TRBJ2-1, the V gene TRBV14; TRBD2 matches 8 bases. The ends lost 3 bases at V and 4 bases at J; junction bases unmatched: 8. The CDR3 consists of 16 residues. Germline-derived CDR1 and CDR2 are SGHDN and FVKESK. The CDR3 loop reads CASSHSGGGAYNEQFF. The CDR3 coding sequence is TGTGCCAGCAGCCACTCCGGGGGGGGTGCTTACAATGAGCAGTTCTTC.

This rearrangement joins TRBV18 to TRBJ1-1; TRBD1 agrees at 8 bases. Germline CDR1 and CDR2: KGHSH and LQKENI. V dropped 2 bases and J dropped 10; count of bases not matched to a gene: 6. The CDR3 extends over 13 amino acids. The CDR3 region has the DNA TGTGCCAGCTCACCAAGGACAGGGAGCGGAGCTTTCTTT. Translation: CASSPRTGSGAFF.

V usage is TRBV6-5 and J usage is TRBJ1-2, with D unresolved. The V end lost 0 bases, the J end lost 0 bases, and 5 bases lay between the germline ends. CDR1 is MNHEY and CDR2 is SVGAGI in the germline V gene. The CDR3 is 14 amino acids. For the CDR3, the DNA is TGTGCCAGCAGTTACTCGGGAGCTAACTATGGCTACACCTTC. Translated: CASSYSGANYGYTF.

The chain carries TRBV15 and TRBJ1-2; 8 bases are a match to TRBD1. In germline, CDR1 is LNHNV, CDR2 YYDKDF (reference sequence). This CDR3 has 14 residues. The V gene end was trimmed by 5 bases and the J gene end by 1 base; junction bases not matched to a gene: 3. CDR3 coding DNA: TGTGCCACCAGCTTGGACAGGGATAACTATGGCTACACCTTC. It codes for CATSLDRDNYGYTF.

Notes on this clone: The same CDR3 can be traced to other DNA sequences in this sample. The chain carries TRBV5-1 and TRBJ2-7, with D possibly TRBD1 on 5 matching bases. CDR1 and CDR2 (germline): SGHRS, YFSETQ. The CDR3 consists of 13 residues. Trimming stripped 4 bases from V and 1 base from J, with 9 bases between. CDR3 nucleotides: TGCGCCAGCAGCCCGCAGGGTTCCTACGAGCAGTACTTC. Translation gives CASSPQGSYEQYF. The variable domain in full, with the rest retrieved from reference TRBV5-1 and TRBJ2-7, is KAGVTQTPRYLIKTRGQQVTLSCSPISGHRSVSWYQQTPGQGLQFLFEYFSETQRNKGNFPGRFSGRQFSNSRSEMNVSTLELGDSALYLCASSPQGSYEQYFGPGTRLTVT.

This rearrangement joins TRBV9 to TRBJ2-1; maybe TRBD2 (5 bases). This CDR3 is built from 15 residues. Trimming took off 4 bases at V and 2 bases at J, with 13 bases between the two ends. The germline V gene has CDR1 SGDLS and CDR2 YYNGEE. This CDR3 reads CASSPDGEPYNEQFF. Here the CDR3 DNA reads TGTGCCAGCAGCCCGGACGGGGAACCCTACAATGAGCAGTTCTTC.

This chain links TRBV5-1 with TRBJ2-7; 9 bases agree with TRBD2. CDR3 size: 15 residues. Germline assignment: CDR1 SGHRS and CDR2 YFSETQ. V was pared by 4 bases and J by 2 bases, with 7 bases of the junction left unmatched. The CDR3 DNA reads TGCGCCAGCAGCCCACGCGGGAGGGCCACCTACGAGCAGTACTTC. Protein: CASSPRGRATYEQYF.

This chain joins TRBV11-2 and TRBJ1-5; the D is unclear. The CDR3 consists of 14 residues. Germline V lookup: CDR1 SGHAT, CDR2 FQNNGV. Trimming removed 5 bases from V and 3 bases from J, with 11 bases in between. CDR3: CASSGEGSNQPQHF. In DNA form, the CDR3 reads TGTGCCAGCAGCGGGGAGGGTTCCAATCAGCCCCAGCATTTT.

The V call is TRBV21-1, the J call TRBJ1-1; the table's D gene call, TRBD1, was not cross checked with the DNA. TRBV21-1 is a documented pseudogene. The CDR3 consists of 18 residues. CDR3 amino acids: CASSKEGRGAFMNTEAFF. In DNA form, the CDR3 reads TGTGCCAGCAGCAAAGAAGGCAGGGGCGCCTTCATGAACACTGAAGCTTTCTTT.

This clone turned up a few times. The chain couples TRBV7-2 to TRBJ2-7; TRBD2 agrees at 11 bases. Germline CDR1 and CDR2: SGHTA and FQGNSA. Losses at the gene ends were 0 bases for V and 2 bases for J; bases not matched to a gene: 6. This CDR3 region has 17 residues. This CDR3 is CASSLAGTSGPTYEQYF. CDR3 nucleotide sequence: TGTGCCAGCAGCTTAGCCGGGACTAGCGGACCTACCTACGAGCAGTACTTC.

This clone was found a few times. J is TRBJ1-1 and V is TRBV5-1; no definite D call. The ends were cut back, 4 bases at V and 5 bases at J, with 15 bases in the middle. The CDR3 loop spans 14 amino acids. Germline CDR1 is SGHRS and CDR2 is YFSETQ. CDR3 protein: CASSPWEGETEAFF. Written as DNA, the CDR3 is TGCGCCAGCAGCCCCTGGGAGGGAGAGACTGAAGCTTTCTTT. Full variable domain (rest looked up from reference TRBV5-1 and TRBJ1-1): KAGVTQTPRYLIKTRGQQVTLSCSPISGHRSVSWYQQTPGQGLQFLFEYFSETQRNKGNFPGRFSGRQFSNSRSEMNVSTLELGDSALYLCASSPWEGETEAFFGQGTRLTVV.

The chain carries TRBV5-1 and TRBJ2-3, with TRBD2 identical over 7 bases. The CDR3 runs to 17 residues. V trimming: 5 bases; J trimming: 0 bases; junction bases outside the gene matches: 12. Germline-derived CDR1 and CDR2 are SGHRS and YFSETQ. This CDR3 is CASRLSLARLSTDTQYF. The DNA for the CDR3 is TGCGCCAGCAGGCTCTCACTAGCGCGACTAAGCACAGATACGCAGTATTTT.

The chain couples TRBV5-4 to TRBJ1-2; D is unresolved. The germline CDR1 and CDR2 sequences are SGHNT and YYREEE (reference sequence). V was shortened by 0 bases and J by 4 bases, with 7 bases between the two germline ends. The CDR3 has 13 residues. CDR3 protein: CASSLVTGYGYTF. The CDR3 bases are TGTGCCAGCAGCTTGGTCACGGGCTATGGCTACACCTTC.

The rearrangement joins TRBV9 to TRBJ2-3; 9 nucleotides match TRBD2. CDR3 length: 15 residues. V lost 3 bases, J lost 3 bases, and 5 bases stayed unmatched. Germline CDR1 reads SGDLS; CDR2 reads YYNGEE. The CDR3 is CASSARTSATDTQYF. The CDR3, as DNA: TGTGCCAGCAGCGCCCGGACTAGCGCTACAGATACGCAGTATTTT.

J is TRBJ2-1 and V is TRBV19; 8 nucleotides match TRBD2. CDR3 length: 15 amino acids. Germline values: CDR1 LNHDA, CDR2 SQIVND (reference sequence). V shed 4 bases, J shed 5 bases, and the junction held 7 bases outside the gene matches. In nucleotides, the CDR3 is TGTGCCAGTAGTACCGCGGGAGGTTCCCACAATGAGCAGTTCTTC. Residues: CASSTAGGSHNEQFF.

The genes are TRBV2 and TRBJ2-5; 10 bases fit TRBD1. V lost 11 bases to trimming and J lost 1 base; unmatched junction nucleotides: 4. This CDR3 contains 13 residues. Germline CDR1 SNHLY, CDR2 FYNNEI. The CDR3 sequence: CAGDRGLQETQYF. CDR3 DNA sequence: TGTGCCGGAGACAGGGGGCTCCAAGAGACCCAGTACTTC.

The chain is built from TRBV5-6 and TRBJ1-2; 10 nucleotides match TRBD1. V shed 4 bases, J shed 4 bases, and the junction held 4 bases outside the gene matches. The CDR3 has 14 residues. Germline lookup yields CDR1 SGHDT and CDR2 YYEEEE. CDR3 loop: CASSGDRGGYGYTF. The CDR3 DNA reads TGTGCCAGCAGCGGGGACAGGGGAGGCTATGGCTACACCTTC.

This clone has just a few counts. The chain has TRBV25-1 and TRBJ1-1; D not resolved. The germline CDR1 and CDR2 sequences are MGHDK and SYGVNS. Trimming took 1 base from V and 4 from J, leaving 13 bases between them. This CDR3 has 15 amino acids. CDR3 region: CASSESGVRLTEAFF. DNA of the CDR3: TGTGCCAGCAGTGAATCCGGGGTCCGGCTCACTGAAGCTTTCTTT.